Listed here are 16 T cell receptor beta chains from one sample, sequenced in a study of molecular identifiers for immune sequencing clone quantification (dated by TCRdb to the late 2010s). The library came from PCR. Sequencing relied on an Illumina HiSeq 4000. The public reads were run again by TCRdb, first through fastp at Q25 and then through MiXCR, and only productive beta chains were kept. Rows merge per CDR3 protein into single entries with the most common DNA and genes. The sample records about 68,000 distinct CDR3 sequences, 15% to 20% of which are singletons. About 1.5% of the sample belongs to the ten largest clones. The sample taken for sequencing was naive CD8+ T cells from blood, with Jurkat cell RNA spiked in. According to the study, the label for this sample's cell subset or site signals: FACS-sorted CD8+CD4-CCR7+CD45RA+ naive T cells. These receptors were taken from a human donor in good health. Some libraries in this study had Jurkat cell RNA spiked in.

This clonotype was seen many times. This chain connects TRBV4-2 to TRBJ1-1; D is ambiguous. V was pared by 1 base and J by 6 bases, with 3 bases between. The CDR3 is 11 residues long. Germline V gene lookup returns CDR1 LGHNA and CDR2 YNFKEQ. The CDR3 bases are TGTGCCAGCAGCCAAGGTCCTGAAGCTTTCTTT. Its translation is CASSQGPEAFF.

The J gene is TRBJ1-2, the V gene TRBV9; the match to TRBD1 covers 11 bases. Trimming cost V 2 bases and J 2 bases; bases outside gene matches: 2. Germline assignment: CDR1 SGDLS and CDR2 YYNGEE. The CDR3 is made up of 15 amino acids. CDR3 in amino acids: CASSVGTGGNYGYTF. CDR3 nucleotides: TGTGCCAGCAGCGTGGGGACAGGGGGGAACTATGGCTACACCTTC.

This clonotype has more than one count but fewer than ten. This rearrangement joins TRBV19 to TRBJ2-3, with no clear D. The CDR3 length is 14 residues. The germline V gene encodes CDR1 LNHDA and CDR2 SQIVND (reference sequence). V dropped 5 bases and J dropped 2 bases, with 11 bases sitting between them. The CDR3 region has the DNA TGTGCCAGTAGTGGGGTCCTCTTCACAGATACGCAGTATTTT. The encoded protein is CASSGVLFTDTQYF.

This clonotype was seen repeatedly, ten times or more. V usage is TRBV25-1 and J usage is TRBJ1-1; D is undetermined. The length of the CDR3 is 14 residues. The germline gives CDR1 MGHDK, CDR2 SYGVNS. The V gene lost 6 bases and the J gene lost 1 base, with 12 bases spanning the gap. DNA of the CDR3: TGTGCCAGCAGGAGCGGACTCTCGAACACTGAAGCTTTCTTT. Residues: CASRSGLSNTEAFF.

At least ten counts were recorded for this clonotype. V and J are TRBV29-1 and TRBJ2-7, with D perhaps matching TRBD1 or TRBD2 (5 bases each). Deletions cut 0 bases from V and 3 bases from J, with 12 bases between. The CDR3 has 14 residues. CDR1 is SQVTM, CDR2 ANQGSEA, per germline. The CDR3 nucleotides are TGCAGCGTTGAAGATCTTCGGGACGGCTACGAGCAGTACTTC. This translates into CSVEDLRDGYEQYF.

This clonotype was recorded only once. Given a much more abundant clone one base away, this may be a read error. The chain has TRBV3-1 and TRBJ2-5; D remains unclear. The CDR3 totals 13 residues. Looked up from germline, CDR1 is LGHDT and CDR2 is YNNKEL (reference sequence). The CDR3 DNA sequence: TGTGCCAGCGGCCAAGGGTTCGGCGAGACCCAGTACTTC. This codes for CASGQGFGETQYF.

This clonotype was recorded a few times. The J gene is TRBJ2-1, the V gene TRBV12-3 or TRBV12-4; 9 nucleotides align to TRBD1. CDR3 length equals 16 residues. V gave up 3 bases and J gave up 4 bases; unmatched junction bases: 7. CDR3 protein: CASSFPGTGLYNEQFF. Here the CDR3 DNA reads TGTGCCAGCAGTTTTCCCGGGACAGGGCTTTACAATGAGCAGTTCTTC.

This clonotype was counted at least ten times. The chain combines TRBV29-1 with TRBJ1-1, with D possibly TRBD1 on 6 matching bases. CDR1 is SQVTM, CDR2 ANQGSEA, per germline. The CDR3 covers 15 residues. The V end was cut by 0 bases, the J end by 5 bases, with 16 bases between. The CDR3 coding sequence is TGCAGCGTTGAAGAGTATGGGGGCAAAGGGACTGAAGCTTTCTTT. Encoded protein: CSVEEYGGKGTEAFF.

This clonotype was detected only a few times. The rearrangement uses TRBV5-4 and TRBJ1-1; no definite D call. CDR1 SGHNT and CDR2 YYREEE come from the germline V gene (reference sequence). The CDR3 extends over 13 amino acids. Trimming left V 6 bases short and J 0 bases short, with 9 bases between. As DNA, the CDR3 is TGTGCCAGCATGCGGACGGTGAACACTGAAGCTTTCTTT. Translating gives CASMRTVNTEAFF.

A word on this clonotype: A much more abundant neighbour one base away suggests this may be a read error. This rearrangement joins TRBV7-8 to TRBJ2-7; TRBD1 is a possible D gene (5 bases). Per the germline V gene, CDR1 is SGHVS and CDR2 is FQNEAQ. This CDR3 spans 15 amino acids. The CDR3 here is CAGSLSPKGSYEQYF. CDR3 bases: TGTGCCGGCAGCCTAAGTCCTAAGGGGTCCTACGAGCAGTACTTC.

As to this clonotype: A much larger clonotype is one base distant, so this may be a read error. The chain is built from TRBV6-5 and TRBJ2-7; no reliable D call. Germline V CDR1 and CDR2: MNHEY, SVGAGI. The CDR3 is 13 residues long. CDR3 bases: TGTGCCAGCGGTTACTCGACCAACTACGAGCAGTACTTC. It encodes CASGYSTNYEQYF.

A remark on this clonotype: A much larger clone lies one base from this, so it may be a read error. This sequence joins TRBV14 and TRBJ2-7; possibly TRBD1 for D (6 bases). The DNA end favors TRBJ2-1, so the J call may be wrong. The germline gives CDR1 SGHDN, CDR2 FVKESK. This CDR3 has 15 amino acids. CDR3 in amino acids: CASSPTGFGFYEQFF. CDR3 nucleotide sequence: TGTGCCAGCAGCCCAACAGGGTTCGGCTTCTACGAGCAGTTCTTC.

This clonotype was counted ten times or more. The chain combines TRBV7-9 with TRBJ1-4, with D possibly being TRBD1 (6 bases). Germline CDR1 and CDR2: SEHNR and FQNEAQ (reference sequence). CDR3 size: 16 residues. V gave up 7 bases and J gave up 8 bases, with 23 bases separating them. The CDR3 DNA reads as TGTGCCAGCACCCCCCCCGGGTCAACAGGGAGGGAAAAACTGTTTTTT. Its translation is CASTPPGSTGREKLFF.

As regards this clonotype: Since a much larger clone is just one base distant, this may be a read error. This sequence joins TRBV7-2 and TRBJ1-4, with D maybe TRBD1 (5 bases). Germline loops: CDR1 SGHTA, CDR2 FQGNSA. V was shortened by 3 bases and J by 13 bases, with 12 bases between the two germline ends. CDR3 length: 12 amino acids. The CDR3 loop reads CASSFDGQGLFF. The CDR3 DNA reads TGTGCCAGCAGCTTCGATGGTCAGGGACTGTTTTTT.

This clonotype was recorded many times. The V call is TRBV4-1, the J call TRBJ1-5, with D uncertain. The CDR3 is made up of 15 amino acids. The germline V gene encodes CDR1 MGHRA and CDR2 YSYEKL. V lost 5 bases, J lost 1 base, and 12 bases lay in between. This CDR3 reads CASSSRPGSNQPQHF. Here the CDR3 DNA reads TGCGCCAGCAGCTCCCGGCCTGGGAGCAATCAGCCCCAGCATTTT.

This clonotype was counted at least ten times. The chain links TRBV7-9 to TRBJ1-1; D is possibly TRBD1 (6 bases). The CDR3 runs 16 residues. V gave up 2 bases and J gave up 4 bases, with 17 bases separating them. Germline-derived CDR1 and CDR2 are SEHNR and FQNEAQ (reference sequence). CDR3 protein: CASSLMVGGDGTEAFF. The CDR3 DNA reads as TGTGCCAGCAGCTTAATGGTGGGGGGCGATGGCACTGAAGCTTTCTTT.